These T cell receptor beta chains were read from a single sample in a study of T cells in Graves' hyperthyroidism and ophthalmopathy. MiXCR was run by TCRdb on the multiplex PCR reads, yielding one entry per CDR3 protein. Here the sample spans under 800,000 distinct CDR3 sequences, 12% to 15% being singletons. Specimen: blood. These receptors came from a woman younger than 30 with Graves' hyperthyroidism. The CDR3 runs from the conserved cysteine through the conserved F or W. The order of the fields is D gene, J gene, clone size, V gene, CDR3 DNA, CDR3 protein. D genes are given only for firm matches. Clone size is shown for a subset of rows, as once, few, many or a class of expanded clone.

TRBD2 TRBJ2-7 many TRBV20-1 TGCAGTGCTAGAGATCTCAAGACTAGCGGGGGCTCCTACGAGCAGTACTTC CSARDLKTSGGSYEQYF
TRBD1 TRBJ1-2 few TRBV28 TGTGCCAGCAGCGCCCCTCGACAGGGGGCGCTTAGCTATGGCTACACCTTC CASSAPRQGALSYGYTF
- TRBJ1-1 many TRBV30 TGTGCCTGGAGTCTTTGGAACACTGAAGCTTTCTTT CAWSLWNTEAFF
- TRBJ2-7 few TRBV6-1 TGTGCCACTCGTGGGGCTAGTTCCTCCTACGAGCAGTACTTC CATRGASSSYEQYF
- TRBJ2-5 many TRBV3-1 TGTGCCAGCAGCCAAGGCTGGCGACTGTCGGAGACCCAGTACTTC CASSQGWRLSETQYF
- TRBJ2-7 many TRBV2 TGTGCCAGCAGTGAAACCCCCGGTAGTGACGAGCAGTACTTC CASSETPGSDEQYF
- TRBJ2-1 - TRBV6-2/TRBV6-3 TGTGCCAGCAGTCTAATATTCTCCTCGGAGTTCTTC CASSLIFSSEFF
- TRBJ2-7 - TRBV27 TGTGCCAGCAGTTCCCTAGCGCGGAGTCTAAATGAGCAGTACTTC CASSSLARSLNEQYF
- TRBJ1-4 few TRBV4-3 TGCGCCAGCAGCCATCAGGGACGGGGAGATGAAAAACTGTTTTTT CASSHQGRGDEKLFF
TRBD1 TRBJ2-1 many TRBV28 TGTGCCAGCAGTTCCTACGGGACAGGGCGGTACAATGAGCAGTTCTTC CASSSYGTGRYNEQFF
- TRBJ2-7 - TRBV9 TGTGCCAGCAGCCTAGGACAGACAGCCTACGAGCAGTACTTC CASSLGQTAYEQYF
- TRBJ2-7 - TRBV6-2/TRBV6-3 TGTGCCAGCAGCCCCGGGACCCGGGGTGAGCAGTACTTC CASSPGTRGEQYF
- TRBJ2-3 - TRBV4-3 TGCGCCAGCAGCCAAGAAAAGTACACAGATACGCAGTATTTT CASSQEKYTDTQYF
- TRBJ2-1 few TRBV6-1 TGTGCCAGCAGTGACGTTTGGCAGACAAATGAGCAGTTCTTC CASSDVWQTNEQFF
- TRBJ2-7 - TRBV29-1 TGCAGCGCCATCCTGGACATTCGCTACGAGCAGTACTTC CSAILDIRYEQYF
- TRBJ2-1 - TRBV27 TGTGCCAGCCGGTCCTACGGGGGTGGGGCGGGGAATGAGCAGTTCTTC CASRSYGGGAGNEQFF
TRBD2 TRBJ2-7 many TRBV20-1 TGCAGTGCTTCCGGGACTAGCGAAAGCTCCTACGAGCAGTACTTC CSASGTSESSYEQYF
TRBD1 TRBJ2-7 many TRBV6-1 TGTGCCAGCAGTGTGACAGGGGGCTGGTACGAGCAGTACTTC CASSVTGGWYEQYF
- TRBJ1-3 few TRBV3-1 TGTGCCAGCAGCCGAGTTCGCTCTGGAAACACCATATATTTT CASSRVRSGNTIYF
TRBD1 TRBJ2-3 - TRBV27 TGTGCCAGCAGTAGAAAACAGGGGGCGTGGACAGATACGCAGTATTTT CASSRKQGAWTDTQYF
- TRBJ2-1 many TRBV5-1 TGCGCCAGCAGCCCCGAAGGCTACAATGAGCAGTTCTTC CASSPEGYNEQFF
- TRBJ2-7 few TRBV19 TGTGCCAGTAGTATAGAAAGTGGGCCCTACGAGCAGTACTTC CASSIESGPYEQYF
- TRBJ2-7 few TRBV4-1 TGCGCCAGCAGCCGGACCGACACCTTTTACTACGAGCAGTACTTC CASSRTDTFYYEQYF
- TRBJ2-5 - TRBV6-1 TGTGCCAGCAGTCCCTCGGGGGTCAACCAGGAGACCCAGTACTTC CASSPSGVNQETQYF
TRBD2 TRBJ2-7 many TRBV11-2 TGTGCCAGCAGCTTAATGGGACTAGCGGGAGCCCACGAGCAGTACTTC CASSLMGLAGAHEQYF
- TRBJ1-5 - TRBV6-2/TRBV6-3 TGTGCCAGCAGTTACTCTACAGGGCGTTATAGCAATCAGCCCCAGCATTTT CASSYSTGRYSNQPQHF
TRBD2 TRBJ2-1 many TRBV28 TGTGCCAGCAGCCCGAGGGGAGCGGGGGAAAGGCGGTGGTTCTTC CASSPRGAGERRWFF
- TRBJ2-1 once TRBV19 TGTGCCAGTAGTCTCGACTCCCCTCGTAATGAGCAGTTCTTC CASSLDSPRNEQFF
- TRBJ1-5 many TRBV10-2 TGTGCCAGCAGTGAAGGGCAGTATAGCAATCAGCCCCAGCATTTT CASSEGQYSNQPQHF
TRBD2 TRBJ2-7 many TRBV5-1 TGCGCCAGCAGCCTAAGCTGGGACTACCCCTACGAGCAGTACTTC CASSLSWDYPYEQYF
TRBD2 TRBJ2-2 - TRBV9 TGTGCCAGCAGCGTAGACACTAGCGGGAGCACCAGGACCGGGGAGCTGTTTTTT CASSVDTSGSTRTGELFF
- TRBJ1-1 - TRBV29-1 TGCAGCGTTGGACAAGCGAACACTGAAGCTTTCTTT CSVGQANTEAFF
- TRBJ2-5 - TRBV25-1 TGTGCCAGCAGTAGGTCAGGGCCGTACGAGACCCAGTACTTC CASSRSGPYETQYF
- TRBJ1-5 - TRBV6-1 TGTGCCACCAAGCTCGGGGGCCCCGCAGGCAATCAGCCCCAGCATTTT CATKLGGPAGNQPQHF
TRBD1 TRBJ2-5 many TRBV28 TGTGCCAGCAGTTCCAGGGGGCGGGGCCCCTCAAAGGAGACCCAGTACTTC CASSSRGRGPSKETQYF
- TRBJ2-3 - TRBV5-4 TGTGCCAGCACCCCGGGGACATCCTCTAGCACAGATACGCAGTATTTT CASTPGTSSSTDTQYF
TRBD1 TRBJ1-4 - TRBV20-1 TGCAGTGCTCTTTGGACAGGGGGAACTGAAAAACTGTTTTTT CSALWTGGTEKLFF
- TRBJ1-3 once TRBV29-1 TGCAGCGTGCTCACCCCAGGCCATTCTGGAAACACCATATATTTT CSVLTPGHSGNTIYF
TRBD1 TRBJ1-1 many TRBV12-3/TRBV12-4 TGTGCCAGCAGTTCCGGGACAGGGGGCTTGAGGGCTTTCTTT CASSSGTGGLRAFF
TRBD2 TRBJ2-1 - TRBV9 TGTGCCAGCAGCGTAGGGGTCACCGGGGGGATTCTAGGGTATGAGCAGTTCTTC CASSVGVTGGILGYEQFF